Sequencing of this TCR beta chain was carried out in a study of identical twins. Study-wide results and limits: Cross-sectional statistical analysis was relied on for the conclusions, without the same donors being followed.

TCRdb itself ran the 5' RACE reads through MiXCR, one entry per CDR3 protein. The table records roughly 1.6 million distinct CDR3 sequences, about 32% of them present only once. Regarding this clonotype: Its antigen is currently unknown.

CDR1 and CDR2 from the germline V gene are KGHSH and LQKENI. V lost 4 bases, J lost 1 base, and 10 bases stayed unmatched. The CDR3 is made up of 16 amino acids. Material: cord blood. This receptor was taken from a newborn girl in good health. This chain joins TRBV18 and TRBJ2-7; TRBD1 matches 7 bases. CDR3 protein: CASSRRAGTVSYEQYF. The CDR3 DNA reads TGTGCCAGCTCACGCAGGGCCGGGACAGTTTCCTACGAGCAGTACTTC.